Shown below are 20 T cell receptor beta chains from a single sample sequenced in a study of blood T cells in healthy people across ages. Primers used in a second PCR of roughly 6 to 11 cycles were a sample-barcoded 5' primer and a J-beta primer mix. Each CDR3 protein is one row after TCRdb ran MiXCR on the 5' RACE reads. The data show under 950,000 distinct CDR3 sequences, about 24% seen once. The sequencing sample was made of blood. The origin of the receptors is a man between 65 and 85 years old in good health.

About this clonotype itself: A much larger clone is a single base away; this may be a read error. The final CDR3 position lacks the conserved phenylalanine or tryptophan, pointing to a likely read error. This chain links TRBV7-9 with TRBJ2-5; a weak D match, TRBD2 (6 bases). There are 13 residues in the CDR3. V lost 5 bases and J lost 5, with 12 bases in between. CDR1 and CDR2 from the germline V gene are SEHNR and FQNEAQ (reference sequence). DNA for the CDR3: TGTGCCAGCAGCGCGGGACTGGGGGAGACCCAGTACCTC. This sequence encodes CASSAGLGETQYL.

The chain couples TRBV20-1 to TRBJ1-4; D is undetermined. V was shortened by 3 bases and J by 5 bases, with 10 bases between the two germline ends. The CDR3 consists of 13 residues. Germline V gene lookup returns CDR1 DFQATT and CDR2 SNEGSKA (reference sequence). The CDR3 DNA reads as TGCAGTGCTAGTAACAGCTTCAATGAAAAACTGTTTTTT. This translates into CSASNSFNEKLFF.

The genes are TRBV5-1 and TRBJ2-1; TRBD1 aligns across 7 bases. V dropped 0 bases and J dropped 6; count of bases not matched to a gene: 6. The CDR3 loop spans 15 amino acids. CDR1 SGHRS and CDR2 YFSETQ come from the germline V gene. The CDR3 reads CASSLAGQRVNEQFF. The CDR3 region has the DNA TGCGCCAGCAGCTTGGCGGGACAGAGGGTCAATGAGCAGTTCTTC.

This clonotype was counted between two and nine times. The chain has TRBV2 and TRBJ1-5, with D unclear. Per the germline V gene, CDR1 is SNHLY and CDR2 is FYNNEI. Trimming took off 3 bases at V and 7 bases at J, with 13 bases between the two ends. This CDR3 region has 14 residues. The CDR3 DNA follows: TGTGCCAGCAGTGAGTTGTCAAGAACCCAGCCCCAGCATTTT. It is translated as CASSELSRTQPQHF.

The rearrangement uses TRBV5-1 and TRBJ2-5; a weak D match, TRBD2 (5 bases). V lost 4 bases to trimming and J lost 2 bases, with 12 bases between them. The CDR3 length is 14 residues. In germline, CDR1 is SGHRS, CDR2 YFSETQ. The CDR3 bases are TGCGCCAGCAGCAACCCTCGGGGTCAAGAGACCCAGTACTTC. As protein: CASSNPRGQETQYF.

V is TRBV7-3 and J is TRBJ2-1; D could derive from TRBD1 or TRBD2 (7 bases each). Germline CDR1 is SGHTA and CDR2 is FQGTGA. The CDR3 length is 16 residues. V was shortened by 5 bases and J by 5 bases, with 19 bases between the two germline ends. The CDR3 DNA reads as TGTGCCAGCAGCCTCCAGGGGGGGGTCCGAAACAATGAGCAGTTCTTC. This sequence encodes CASSLQGGVRNNEQFF.

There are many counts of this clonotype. The CDR3 coding sequence is TGCAGTGCTAGAGATATCGGAAGGGGCTCTGGAAACACCATATATTTT. This sequence encodes CSARDIGRGSGNTIYF. The V gene is TRBV20-1, the J gene TRBJ1-3; a possible D gene is TRBD1 (5 bases). Germline CDR1 reads DFQATT; CDR2 reads SNEGSKA (reference sequence). V was clipped by 0 bases and J by 0 bases, with 12 bases between them. The CDR3 has 16 amino acids.

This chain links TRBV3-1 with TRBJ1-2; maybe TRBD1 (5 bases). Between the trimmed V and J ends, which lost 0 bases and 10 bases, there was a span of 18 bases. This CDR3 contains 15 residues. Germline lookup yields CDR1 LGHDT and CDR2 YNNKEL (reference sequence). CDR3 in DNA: TGTGCCAGCAGCCAAGATCTGGGACCGAGCCGGATCTACACCTTC. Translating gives CASSQDLGPSRIYTF.

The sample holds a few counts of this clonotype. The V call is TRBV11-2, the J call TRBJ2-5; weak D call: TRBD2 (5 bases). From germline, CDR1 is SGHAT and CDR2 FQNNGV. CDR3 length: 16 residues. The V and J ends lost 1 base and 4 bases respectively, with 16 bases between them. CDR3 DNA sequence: TGTGCCAGCAGCTTAGGAGGGCAGAGGGAACGAGAGACCCAGTACTTC. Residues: CASSLGGQRERETQYF.

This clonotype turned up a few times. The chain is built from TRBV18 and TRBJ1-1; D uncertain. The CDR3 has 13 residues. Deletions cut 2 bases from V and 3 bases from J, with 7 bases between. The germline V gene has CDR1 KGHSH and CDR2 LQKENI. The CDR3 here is CASSPIIDTEAFF. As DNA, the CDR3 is TGTGCCAGCTCACCAATCATTGACACTGAAGCTTTCTTT.

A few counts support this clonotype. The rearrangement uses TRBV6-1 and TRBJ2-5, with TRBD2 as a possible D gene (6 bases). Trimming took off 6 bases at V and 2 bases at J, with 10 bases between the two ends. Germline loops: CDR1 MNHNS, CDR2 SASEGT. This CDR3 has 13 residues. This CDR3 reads CASRSSGQETQYF. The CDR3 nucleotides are TGTGCCAGCAGGTCAAGCGGGCAAGAGACCCAGTACTTC.

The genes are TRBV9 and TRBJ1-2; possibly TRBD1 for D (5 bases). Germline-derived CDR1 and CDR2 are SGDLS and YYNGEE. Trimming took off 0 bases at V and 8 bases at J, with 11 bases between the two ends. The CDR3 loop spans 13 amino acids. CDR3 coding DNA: TGTGCCAGCAGCGTAGACAGGCGGTGGGGCTACACCTTC. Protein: CASSVDRRWGYTF.

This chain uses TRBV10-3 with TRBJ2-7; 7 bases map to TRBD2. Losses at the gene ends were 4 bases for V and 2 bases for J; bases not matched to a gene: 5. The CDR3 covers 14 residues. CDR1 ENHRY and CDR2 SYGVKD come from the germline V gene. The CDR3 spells CAISGQGLAYEQYV. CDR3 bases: TGTGCCATCAGTGGACAAGGACTAGCCTACGAGCAGTACGTC.

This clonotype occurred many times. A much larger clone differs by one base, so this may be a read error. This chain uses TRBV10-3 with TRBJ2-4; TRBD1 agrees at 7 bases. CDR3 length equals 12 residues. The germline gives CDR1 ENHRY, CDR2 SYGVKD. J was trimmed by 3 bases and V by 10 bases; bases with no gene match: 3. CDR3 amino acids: CATRDSKNIQYF. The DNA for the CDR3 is TGTGCCACCAGGGACAGCAAAAACATTCAGTACTTC.

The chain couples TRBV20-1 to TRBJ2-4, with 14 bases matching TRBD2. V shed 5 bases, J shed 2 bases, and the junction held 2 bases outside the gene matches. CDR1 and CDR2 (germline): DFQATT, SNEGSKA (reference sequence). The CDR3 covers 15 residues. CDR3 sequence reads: CSAGTSGSPKNIQYF. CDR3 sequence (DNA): TGCAGTGCTGGGACTAGCGGGAGTCCCAAAAACATTCAGTACTTC.

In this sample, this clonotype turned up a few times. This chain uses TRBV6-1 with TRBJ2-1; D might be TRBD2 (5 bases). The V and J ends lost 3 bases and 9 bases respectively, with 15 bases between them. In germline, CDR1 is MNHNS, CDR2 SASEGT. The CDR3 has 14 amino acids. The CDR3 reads CASSDISSRGEQFF. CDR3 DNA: TGTGCCAGCAGTGACATTTCTAGCCGGGGTGAGCAGTTCTTC.

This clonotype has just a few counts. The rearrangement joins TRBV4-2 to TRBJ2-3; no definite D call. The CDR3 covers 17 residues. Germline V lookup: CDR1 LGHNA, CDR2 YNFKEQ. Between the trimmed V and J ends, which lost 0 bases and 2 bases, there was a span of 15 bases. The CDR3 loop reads CASSQDKDRTNTDTQYF. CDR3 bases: TGTGCCAGCAGCCAAGATAAGGACCGTACTAACACAGATACGCAGTATTTT.

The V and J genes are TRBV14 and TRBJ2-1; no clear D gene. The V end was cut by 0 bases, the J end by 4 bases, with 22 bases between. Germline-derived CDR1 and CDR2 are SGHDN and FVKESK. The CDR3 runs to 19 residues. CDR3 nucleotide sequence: TGTGCCAGCAGCCAAGAAGCGCACCTTAATCCGCTCTTGTACAATGAGCAGTTCTTC. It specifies CASSQEAHLNPLLYNEQFF.

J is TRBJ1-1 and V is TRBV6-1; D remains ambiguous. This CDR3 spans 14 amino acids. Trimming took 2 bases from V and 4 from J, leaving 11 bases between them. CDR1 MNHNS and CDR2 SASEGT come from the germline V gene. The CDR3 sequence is CASSELRESTEAFF. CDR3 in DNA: TGTGCCAGCAGTGAACTCCGGGAGTCCACTGAAGCTTTCTTT.

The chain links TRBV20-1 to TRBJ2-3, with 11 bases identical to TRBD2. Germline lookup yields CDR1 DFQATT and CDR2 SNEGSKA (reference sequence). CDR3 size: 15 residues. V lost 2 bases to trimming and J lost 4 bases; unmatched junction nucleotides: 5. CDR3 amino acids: CSARLLAGVADTQYF. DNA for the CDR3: TGCAGTGCTAGACTACTAGCGGGAGTGGCAGATACGCAGTATTTT.